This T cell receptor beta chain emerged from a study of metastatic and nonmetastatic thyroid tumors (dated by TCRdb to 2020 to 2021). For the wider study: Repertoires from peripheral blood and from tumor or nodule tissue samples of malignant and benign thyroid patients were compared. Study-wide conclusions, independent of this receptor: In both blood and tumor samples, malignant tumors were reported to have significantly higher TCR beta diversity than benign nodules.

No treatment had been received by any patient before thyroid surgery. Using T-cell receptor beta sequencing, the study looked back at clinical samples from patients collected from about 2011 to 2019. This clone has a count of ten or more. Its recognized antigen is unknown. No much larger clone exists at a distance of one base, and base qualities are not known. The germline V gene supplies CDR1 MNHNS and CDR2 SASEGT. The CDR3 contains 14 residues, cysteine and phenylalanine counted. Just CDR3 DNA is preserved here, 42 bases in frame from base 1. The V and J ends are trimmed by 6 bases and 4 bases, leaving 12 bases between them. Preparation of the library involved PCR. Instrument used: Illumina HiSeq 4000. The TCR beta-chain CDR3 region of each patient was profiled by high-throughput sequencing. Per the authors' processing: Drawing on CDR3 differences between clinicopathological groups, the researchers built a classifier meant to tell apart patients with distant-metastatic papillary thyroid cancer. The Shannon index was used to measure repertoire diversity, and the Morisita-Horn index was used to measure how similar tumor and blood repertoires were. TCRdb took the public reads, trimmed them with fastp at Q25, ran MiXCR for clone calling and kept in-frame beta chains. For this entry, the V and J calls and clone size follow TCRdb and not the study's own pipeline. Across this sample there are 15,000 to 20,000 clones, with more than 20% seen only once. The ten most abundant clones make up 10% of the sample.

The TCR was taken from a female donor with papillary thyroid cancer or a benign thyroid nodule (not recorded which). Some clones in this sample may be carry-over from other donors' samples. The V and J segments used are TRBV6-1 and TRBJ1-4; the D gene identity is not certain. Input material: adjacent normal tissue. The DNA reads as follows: TGTGCCAGCAGGATGGGCGGAGGTAATGAAAAACTGTTTTTT. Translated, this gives CASRMGGGNEKLFF.